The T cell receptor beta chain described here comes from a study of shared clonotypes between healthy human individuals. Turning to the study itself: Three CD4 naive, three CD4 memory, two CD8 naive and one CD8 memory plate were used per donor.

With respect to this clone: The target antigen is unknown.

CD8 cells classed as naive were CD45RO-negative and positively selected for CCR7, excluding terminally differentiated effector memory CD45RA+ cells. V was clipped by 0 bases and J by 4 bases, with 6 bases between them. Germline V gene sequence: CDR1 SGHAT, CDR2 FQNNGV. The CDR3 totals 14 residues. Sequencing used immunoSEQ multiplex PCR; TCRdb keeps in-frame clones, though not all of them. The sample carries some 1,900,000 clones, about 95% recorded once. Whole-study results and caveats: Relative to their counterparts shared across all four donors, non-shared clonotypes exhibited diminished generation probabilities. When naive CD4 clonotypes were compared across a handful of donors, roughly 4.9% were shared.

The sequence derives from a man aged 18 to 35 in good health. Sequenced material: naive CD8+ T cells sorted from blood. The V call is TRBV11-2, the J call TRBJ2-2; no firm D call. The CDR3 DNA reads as TGTGCCAGCAGCTTAGAGGGCCTCACCGGGGAGCTGTTTTTT. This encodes CASSLEGLTGELFF.